These 4 T cell receptor beta chains share one sample of origin, sequenced in a study of long-term antiretroviral therapy in people with HIV. Assay version v3.0 of immunoSEQ was used, and it was run at survey level. TCRdb's table, derived via immunoSEQ multiplex PCR, lists solely in-frame clones and lacks some. The repertoire has around 30,000 clones, approximately 88% of them found once; the top ten carry 4.1%. The source was unsorted PBMCs, collected 0.5 years after starting antiretroviral therapy. These receptors originate from a woman between 18 and 29 years old with HIV.

The V and J genes are TRBV27 and TRBJ2-3, with no clear D. CDR3 length equals 15 residues. Between the trimmed V and J ends, which lost 5 bases and 2 bases, there was a span of 14 bases. Germline CDR1 and CDR2: MNHEY and SMNVEV (reference sequence). CDR3 residues: CASSGKQSPTDTQYF. CDR3 sequence (DNA): TGTGCCAGCAGTGGGAAACAGTCTCCCACAGATACGCAGTATTTT.

J is TRBJ2-3 and V is TRBV4-2, with TRBD2 identical over 8 bases. The V gene end was trimmed by 1 base and the J gene end by 0 bases; junction bases not matched to a gene: 9. The CDR3 spans 18 residues. Germline CDR1 and CDR2: LGHNA and YNFKEQ. The CDR3 DNA sequence: TGTGCCAGCAGCCAAGGGCTAGCGGGTCCGGTTAGCACAGATACGCAGTATTTT. As protein: CASSQGLAGPVSTDTQYF.

V and J are TRBV5-1 and TRBJ1-1; the D is unclear. V gave up 5 bases and J gave up 0 bases, with 14 bases separating them. The germline V gene has CDR1 SGHRS and CDR2 YFSETQ. This CDR3 contains 15 residues. The CDR3 protein is CASSNRGELNTEAFF. The CDR3 DNA reads as TGCGCCAGCAGTAATCGAGGTGAACTGAACACTGAAGCTTTCTTT.

DNA for the CDR3: TGTGCCAGCAGCTATGGAAGGGGTGGCGGGTTCCAAGAGACCCAGTACTTC. Amino acids: CASSYGRGGGFQETQYF. The J gene is TRBJ2-5, the V gene TRBV7-2; D tentatively reads TRBD1 or TRBD2 (5 bases each). V gave up 4 bases and J gave up 1 base, with 19 bases separating them. The CDR3 spans 17 residues. Germline V gene lookup returns CDR1 SGHTA and CDR2 FQGNSA.